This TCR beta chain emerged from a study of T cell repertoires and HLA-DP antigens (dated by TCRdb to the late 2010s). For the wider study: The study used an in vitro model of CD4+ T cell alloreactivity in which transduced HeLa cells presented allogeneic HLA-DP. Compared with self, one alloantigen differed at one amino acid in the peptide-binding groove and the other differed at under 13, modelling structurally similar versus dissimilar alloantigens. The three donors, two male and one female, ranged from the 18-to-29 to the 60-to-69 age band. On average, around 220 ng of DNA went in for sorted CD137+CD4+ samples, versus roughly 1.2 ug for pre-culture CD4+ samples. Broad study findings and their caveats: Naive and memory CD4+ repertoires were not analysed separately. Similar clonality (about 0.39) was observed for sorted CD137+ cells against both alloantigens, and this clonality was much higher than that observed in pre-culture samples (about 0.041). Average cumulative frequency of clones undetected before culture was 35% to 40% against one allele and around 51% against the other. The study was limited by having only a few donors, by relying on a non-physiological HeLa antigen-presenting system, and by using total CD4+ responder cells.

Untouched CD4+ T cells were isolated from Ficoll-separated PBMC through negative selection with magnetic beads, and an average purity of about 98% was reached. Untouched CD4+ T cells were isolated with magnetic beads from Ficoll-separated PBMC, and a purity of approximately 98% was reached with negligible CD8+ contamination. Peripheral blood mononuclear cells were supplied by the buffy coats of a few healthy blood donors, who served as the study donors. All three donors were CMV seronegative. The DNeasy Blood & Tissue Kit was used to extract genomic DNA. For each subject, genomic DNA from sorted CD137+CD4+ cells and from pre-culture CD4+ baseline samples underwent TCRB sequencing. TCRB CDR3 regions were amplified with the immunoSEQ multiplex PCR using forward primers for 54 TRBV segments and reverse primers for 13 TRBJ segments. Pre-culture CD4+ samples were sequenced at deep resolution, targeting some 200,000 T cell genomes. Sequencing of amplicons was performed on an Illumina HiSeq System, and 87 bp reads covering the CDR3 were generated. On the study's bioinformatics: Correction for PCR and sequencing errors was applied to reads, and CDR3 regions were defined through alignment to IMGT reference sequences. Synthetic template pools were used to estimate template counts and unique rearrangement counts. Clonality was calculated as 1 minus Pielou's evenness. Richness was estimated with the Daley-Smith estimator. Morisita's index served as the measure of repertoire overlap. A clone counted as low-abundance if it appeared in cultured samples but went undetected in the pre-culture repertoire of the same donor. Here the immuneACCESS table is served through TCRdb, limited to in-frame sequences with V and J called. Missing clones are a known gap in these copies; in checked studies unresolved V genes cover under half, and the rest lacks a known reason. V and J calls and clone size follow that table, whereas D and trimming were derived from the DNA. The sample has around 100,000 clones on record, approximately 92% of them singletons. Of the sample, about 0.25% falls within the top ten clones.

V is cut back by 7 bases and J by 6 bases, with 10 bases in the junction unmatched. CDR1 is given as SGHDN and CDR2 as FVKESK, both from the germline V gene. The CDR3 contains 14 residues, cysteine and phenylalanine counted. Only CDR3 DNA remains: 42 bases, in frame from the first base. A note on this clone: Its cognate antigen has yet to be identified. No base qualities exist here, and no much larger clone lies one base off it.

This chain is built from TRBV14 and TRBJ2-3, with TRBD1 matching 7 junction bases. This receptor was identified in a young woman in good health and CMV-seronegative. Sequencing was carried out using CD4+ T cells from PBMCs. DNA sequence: TGTGCCAGCAACTATCAACAGGGGCTCGATACGCAGTATTTT. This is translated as CASNYQQGLDTQYF.